These T cell receptor beta chains were read from a single sample in a study of blood T cell repertoires in COVID-19. Sequencing used immunoSEQ multiplex PCR; TCRdb keeps in-frame clones, though not all of them. The profile shows approximately 230,000 clones, about 80% of them singletons. Input material: peripheral blood. The source of these receptors is a man at least 80 years old with acute or convalescent COVID-19. Both conserved end residues are part of each CDR3. Each record gives: V gene, clone size, D gene, J gene, CDR3 DNA, CDR3 protein. The D gene is left open where the match is weak. Some rows have no size entry. The others give once, few or many, or a class for an expanded clone.

TRBV7-9	few	TRBD2	TRBJ2-7	TGTGCCAGCACCGTAGGGACTAGCGTTTGGGAGCAGTACTTC	CASTVGTSVWEQYF
TRBV6-5	NA	NA	TRBJ1-2	TGTGCCAGCAGTTACTCGAGAGGGTCGGACTATGGCTACACCTTC	CASSYSRGSDYGYTF
TRBV7-3	NA	NA	TRBJ1-4	TGTGCCAGCAGCGCGGGCAGGGGACCTAATGAAAAACTGTTTTTT	CASSAGRGPNEKLFF
TRBV11-1	NA	NA	TRBJ1-6	TGTGCCAGCAGCATCACCCCGGGTTCACCCCTCCACTTT	CASSITPGSPLHF
TRBV19	NA	TRBD1	TRBJ1-5	TGTGCCAGTACCACTTGGGACAGGGGGCGCGATCAGCCCCAGCATTTT	CASTTWDRGRDQPQHF
TRBV18	NA	NA	TRBJ1-3	TGTGCCAGCTCACCTCTAGCCGGACTGAACTCTGGAAACACCATATATTTT	CASSPLAGLNSGNTIYF
TRBV11-2	NA	NA	TRBJ2-1	TGTGCCAGCCGGACAACGTACAATGAGCAGTTCTTC	CASRTTYNEQFF
TRBV27	NA	NA	TRBJ1-2	TGTGCCAGCAGAGCCTCAGGGGTCTATGGCTACACCTTC	CASRASGVYGYTF
TRBV4-2	NA	NA	TRBJ2-3	TGTGCCAGCAGCCAACGGGACACAGATACGCAGTATTTT	CASSQRDTDTQYF
TRBV5-1	NA	TRBD2	TRBJ2-3	TGCGCCAGCAGCTTGTCGTCGGGGGGGCCAACCACAGATACGCAGTATTTT	CASSLSSGGPTTDTQYF
TRBV5-5	NA	NA	TRBJ1-3	TGTGCCAGCAGCTTGGGGGTTGGGCAGCAGTCTGGAAACACCATATATTTT	CASSLGVGQQSGNTIYF
TRBV5-6	NA	NA	TRBJ2-7	TGTGCCAGCAGCTTGTACATATCCTACGAGCAGTACTTC	CASSLYISYEQYF
TRBV5-1	NA	TRBD2	TRBJ2-5	TGCGCCAGCAGCCGCACTAGCGGGAGAGCGGAGACCCAGTACTTC	CASSRTSGRAETQYF
TRBV11-2	NA	NA	TRBJ1-6	TGTGCCAGCAGCTTAAGCGGAGACTCCTATAATTCACCCCTCCACTTT	CASSLSGDSYNSPLHF
TRBV18	NA	TRBD1	TRBJ1-1	TGTGCCAGCTCACCAAGGACAGGGGGATTGATGAACACTGAAGCTTTCTTT	CASSPRTGGLMNTEAFF
TRBV5-1	NA	TRBD1	TRBJ1-2	TGCGCCAGCAGCTTGGGAGGGACAGGGGTCCCCTACACCTTC	CASSLGGTGVPYTF
TRBV12-3/TRBV12-4	NA	NA	TRBJ1-2	TGTGCCAGCAGTTCACAATCCGAGGATGGCTACACCTTC	CASSSQSEDGYTF
TRBV2	NA	TRBD2	TRBJ2-7	TGTGCCAGCACCTCCTCCGGGACTAGCGGTTCCTACGAGCAGTACTTC	CASTSSGTSGSYEQYF
TRBV19	NA	NA	TRBJ1-5	TGTGCCAGTAGTATAGAACAAAATAGCAATCAGCCCCAGCATTTT	CASSIEQNSNQPQHF
TRBV12-5	NA	NA	TRBJ2-3	TGTGCTAGTGGTTTACAGGTGGGAGATACGCAGTATTTT	CASGLQVGDTQYF
TRBV9	NA	NA	TRBJ2-2	TGTGCCAGCAGCGGTCGACTAGGCGCGAACACCGGGGAGCTGTTTTTT	CASSGRLGANTGELFF
TRBV18	NA	NA	TRBJ1-5	TGTGCCAGCTCGCACAGCCTTAGCAATCAGCCCCAGCATTTT	CASSHSLSNQPQHF
TRBV5-1	once	TRBD1	TRBJ1-1	TGCGCCAGCAGCCGGCAAACAGGGGGCAAAACTGAAGCTTTCTTT	CASSRQTGGKTEAFF
TRBV7-2	few	NA	TRBJ2-2	TGTGCCAGCAGCCCCCAGGCGGGGATCGGGACCGGGGAGCTGTTTTTT	CASSPQAGIGTGELFF
TRBV24-1	NA	TRBD1	TRBJ1-4	TGTGCCACCAGTCTGGGACAGGGGGGATCTAATGAAAAACTGTTTTTT	CATSLGQGGSNEKLFF
TRBV18	once	TRBD2	TRBJ2-1	TGTGCCAGCTCACAGGGACTAGCGGGAGTTGGTGAGCAGTTCTTC	CASSQGLAGVGEQFF
TRBV29-1	NA	NA	TRBJ2-7	TGCAGCGTTGTGGTGCCGGGCGAGCAGTACTTC	CSVVVPGEQYF
TRBV7-9	once	TRBD2	TRBJ2-5	TGTGCCAGCAGCTTAGCTTCCTTAACTAGCGGGGGGGAAGAGACCCAGTACTTC	CASSLASLTSGGEETQYF
TRBV5-8	NA	TRBD2	TRBJ2-7	TGTGCCAGCAGGCGGGGGACTAGCGGGAGGACCTACGAGCAGTACTTC	CASRRGTSGRTYEQYF
TRBV11-2	few	TRBD2	TRBJ2-1	TGTGCCAGCAGCTTTTCCTTTAGCGGGGGGGCCGATGAGCAGTTCTTC	CASSFSFSGGADEQFF
TRBV4-1	NA	TRBD1	TRBJ1-1	TGCGCCAGCAGCCGTTACAGGGACAGCGACACTGAAGCTTTCTTT	CASSRYRDSDTEAFF
TRBV28	once	NA	TRBJ1-1	TGTGCCAGCAGTTCTGCGGGCCAACCCCACCCTGAAGCTTTCTTT	CASSSAGQPHPEAFF
TRBV6-5	few	TRBD1	TRBJ1-2	TGTGCCAGCAGGCCCGACAGGGGGCAAGGCTACACCTTC	CASRPDRGQGYTF
TRBV30	once	TRBD1	TRBJ2-2	TGTGCCTGGAGTTGGGGACAGGGGAGGCCTCCATACGGGGAGCTGTTTTTT	CAWSWGQGRPPYGELFF
TRBV5-6	NA	NA	TRBJ1-5	TGTGCCAGCAGCTTGGCCCTCAATCAGCCCCAGCATTTT	CASSLALNQPQHF
TRBV18	NA	NA	TRBJ1-1	TGTGCCAGCTCACCACAGGGACACTCGAACACTGAAGCTTTCTTT	CASSPQGHSNTEAFF
TRBV6-1	NA	NA	TRBJ2-1	TGTGCCAGCAGTGATCCCTCACCGAGCTCCTACAATGAGCAGTTCTTC	CASSDPSPSSYNEQFF
TRBV28	once	NA	TRBJ1-1	TGTGCCAGCAGTCCTAGACGCTTTGAAGCTTTCTTT	CASSPRRFEAFF
TRBV7-8	NA	NA	TRBJ1-5	TGTGCCAGCAGCTTAACGGTGACTTCTCTTCTTCAGCCCCAGCATTTT	CASSLTVTSLLQPQHF
TRBV6-1	NA	TRBD1	TRBJ1-4	TGTGCCAGCAGTGGATCAGTGGGACAGGGGGAGCAAAAACTGTTTTTT	CASSGSVGQGEQKLFF
TRBV4-2	NA	TRBD2	TRBJ2-6	TGTGCCAGCAGTACAATGCGGGGGGCTGGGGCCAACGTCCTGACTTTC	CASSTMRGAGANVLTF
TRBV24-1	NA	TRBD1	TRBJ2-2	TGTGCCACCAGTGAGCCGCAGGGGGTCCCGGCGAGCACCGGGGAGCTGTTTTTT	CATSEPQGVPASTGELFF
TRBV3-1/TRBV3-2	NA	TRBD2	TRBJ2-2	TGTGCCAGCAGCCAGGGATCGGCCCTCCGGGCGGGAGTGAACACCGGGGAGCTGTTTTTT	CASSQGSALRAGVNTGELFF
TRBV5-6	NA	NA	TRBJ2-3	TGTGCCAGCAGCTTTGACCGGAGTGATACGCAGTATTTT	CASSFDRSDTQYF
TRBV5-6	NA	NA	TRBJ1-6	TGTGCCAGCAGCTTGGGGACAGTTGATTCACCCCTCCACTTT	CASSLGTVDSPLHF
TRBV18	NA	NA	TRBJ1-1	TGTGCCAGCTCACCGCAAAGTTTAACAGGGACTAGTTCTGGTGAAGCTTTCTTT	CASSPQSLTGTSSGEAFF
TRBV3-1/TRBV3-2	NA	TRBD1	TRBJ2-6	TGTGCCAGCAGCCAAATACCGGGACAGAAGACCTCTGGGGCCAACGTCCTGACTTTC	CASSQIPGQKTSGANVLTF
TRBV27	NA	NA	TRBJ1-5	TGTGCCAGCAGCTTCGGAGATCAGCCCCAGCATTTT	CASSFGDQPQHF
TRBV11-2	NA	TRBD2	TRBJ2-3	TGTGCCAGCAGCTTAGATCGAGCGGGGGCCAACACAGATACGCAGTATTTT	CASSLDRAGANTDTQYF
TRBV7-8	NA	NA	TRBJ2-1	TGTGCCAGCAGACCCTTGGCGGGCATAACCCACAATGAGCAGTTCTTC	CASRPLAGITHNEQFF
TRBV5-1	many	NA	TRBJ1-1	TGCGCCAGCAGCTTTCTTGGGCCAGAGGAAGCTTTCTTT	CASSFLGPEEAFF
TRBV7-3	NA	TRBD1	TRBJ2-7	TGTGCCAGCAGCTTAGGGACAGCGTACGAGCAGTACTTC	CASSLGTAYEQYF
TRBV4-1	NA	NA	TRBJ1-6	TGCGCCAGCAGCCAAGATCAGGGGTTTGATAATTCACCCCTCCACTTT	CASSQDQGFDNSPLHF
TRBV6-5	NA	TRBD1	TRBJ1-5	TGTGCCAGCAGCTACAGGGGATCCAATCAGCCCCAGCATTTT	CASSYRGSNQPQHF
TRBV23-1	few	NA	TRBJ2-7	TGCGCCAGAAGGTCCGGGACATTCTCCTACGAGCAGTACTTC	CARRSGTFSYEQYF
TRBV5-8	few	NA	TRBJ1-1	TGTGCCAGCAACATGTGGGCAGGGATGAACACTGAAGCTTTCTTT	CASNMWAGMNTEAFF
TRBV9	NA	TRBD1	TRBJ1-2	TGTGCCAGCAGCGTAGGAACAGGGGGGGATGGCTACACCTTC	CASSVGTGGDGYTF
TRBV9	NA	NA	TRBJ1-4	TGTGCCAGCAGCGTAGAAGGGAGAACTAATGAAAAACTGTTTTTT	CASSVEGRTNEKLFF
TRBV24-1	NA	TRBD2	TRBJ2-3	TGTGCCACCAGTGACACGGGACTAGCGCGCACAGATACGCAGTATTTT	CATSDTGLARTDTQYF
TRBV11-2	NA	NA	TRBJ2-6	TGTGCCAGCAGCTTAGACACCTCGACAGGACCTGGGGCCAACGTCCTGACTTTC	CASSLDTSTGPGANVLTF